A selection of T cell receptor beta chains follows, all from one sample in a study of T cell repertoires in cytomegalovirus infection. What these receptors recognize is not known. Each CDR3 protein gets one entry after TCRdb re-called the reads with MiXCR. Of about 63,000 distinct CDR3 sequences in the sample, 20% to 25% were seen once. Source: CD8+ T cells from cultured PBMCs, taken from culture after CMV antigen stimulation. The source is a human donor in good health (CMV status not recorded). Some clones in this sample may be carry-over from other donors' samples. CDR3s include the opening cysteine and the closing phenylalanine or tryptophan. The D gene is left open where the match is weak. Rows may omit the clone size; those that give it use once, few, many or a size class.

D: .; length: 18; size: few; J: TRBJ2-1; V: TRBV4-3; DNA: TGCGCCAGCAGCCACCTCACCGGGGGCGGTAGCTCCTACAATGAGCAGTTCTTC; CDR3: CASSHLTGGGSSYNEQFF
D: .; length: 14; size: .; J: TRBJ2-3; V: TRBV4-1; DNA: TGCGCCAGCAGCCAAGATGGCCCCTTAGATACGCAGTATTTT; CDR3: CASSQDGPLDTQYF
D: .; length: 14; size: few; J: TRBJ1-5; V: TRBV12-3/TRBV12-4; DNA: TGTGCCAGCAGTTTCCAGGGGAAGGGACAGCCCCAGCATTTT; CDR3: CASSFQGKGQPQHF
D: TRBD2; length: 15; size: many; J: TRBJ2-2; V: TRBV28; DNA: TGTGCCAGCAGTTTTATTGGGGGGGGCACCGGGGAGCTGTTTTTT; CDR3: CASSFIGGGTGELFF
D: TRBD1; length: 14; size: .; J: TRBJ2-3; V: TRBV12-3/TRBV12-4; DNA: TGTGCCAGCAGAGGGACAGGGGGCACAGATACGCAGTATTTT; CDR3: CASRGTGGTDTQYF
D: .; length: 14; size: few; J: TRBJ1-6; V: TRBV20-1; DNA: TGCAGTGCTATTGTCAGGGGCGAGGATTCACCCCTCCACTTT; CDR3: CSAIVRGEDSPLHF
D: TRBD1; length: 15; size: .; J: TRBJ1-4; V: TRBV4-3; DNA: TGCGCCAGCAGCCAAGTACAGGGGGCCGCGGTACAACTGTTTTTT; CDR3: CASSQVQGAAVQLFF
D: .; length: 15; size: .; J: TRBJ2-1; V: TRBV6-2/TRBV6-3; DNA: TGTGCCAGCAGTTATACCCAAGGGTCCTACAATGAGCAGTTCTTC; CDR3: CASSYTQGSYNEQFF
D: .; length: 14; size: few; J: TRBJ2-3; V: TRBV7-6; DNA: TGTGCCAGCAGCTCCCTGGGCGGCACAGATACGCAGTATTTT; CDR3: CASSSLGGTDTQYF
D: TRBD1; length: 14; size: few; J: TRBJ2-3; V: TRBV7-9; DNA: TGTGCCAGCAGCGTCAGGGGGCGCACAGATACGCAGTATTTT; CDR3: CASSVRGRTDTQYF
D: .; length: 17; size: few; J: TRBJ1-2; V: TRBV7-9; DNA: TGTGCCAGCAGCCCCACGCGGGGCCCTGGGGTTAACTATGGCTACACCTTC; CDR3: CASSPTRGPGVNYGYTF
D: TRBD1; length: 16; size: few; J: TRBJ1-1; V: TRBV3-1; DNA: TGTGCCAGCAGCCATGGACAGGGCCGGGGAAACACTGAAGCTTTCTTT; CDR3: CASSHGQGRGNTEAFF
D: TRBD1; length: 14; size: .; J: TRBJ2-3; V: TRBV10-3; DNA: TGTGCCATCACTAGGACAGGTAGCACAGATACGCAGTATTTT; CDR3: CAITRTGSTDTQYF
D: .; length: 12; size: .; J: TRBJ2-1; V: TRBV7-2; DNA: TGTGCCAGCAGCCAGGGAGAGGTTGAGCAGTTCTTC; CDR3: CASSQGEVEQFF
D: .; length: 13; size: .; J: TRBJ1-5; V: TRBV7-2; DNA: TGTGCCAGCAGCTCCCTCCCAGATCAGCCCCAGCATTTT; CDR3: CASSSLPDQPQHF
D: TRBD1; length: 15; size: .; J: TRBJ2-5; V: TRBV6-8; DNA: TGTGCCAGCAGTCAGGGACAGGGGGTTCGGGAGACCCAGTACTTC; CDR3: CASSQGQGVRETQYF
D: .; length: 14; size: few; J: TRBJ1-1; V: TRBV12-3/TRBV12-4; DNA: TGTGCCAGCAGTTTAGCCGGGGTAGGCACTGAAGCTTTCTTT; CDR3: CASSLAGVGTEAFF
D: TRBD1; length: 15; size: .; J: TRBJ1-2; V: TRBV4-2; DNA: TGTGCCAGCAGCCAAGATTTGGGGACAGTGCATGGCTACACCTTC; CDR3: CASSQDLGTVHGYTF
D: TRBD2; length: 16; size: few; J: TRBJ2-5; V: TRBV5-1; DNA: TGCGCCAGCAGCTCTACTAGCGCGGGGAGCCAAGAGACCCAGTACTTC; CDR3: CASSSTSAGSQETQYF
D: TRBD1; length: 17; size: .; J: TRBJ1-3; V: TRBV7-9; DNA: TGTGCCAGCAGCTTACCGGACAGGACCCACTCTGGAAACACCATATATTTT; CDR3: CASSLPDRTHSGNTIYF
D: TRBD1; length: 14; size: .; J: TRBJ2-7; V: TRBV7-9; DNA: TGTGCCAGCAGCTCCAGGGGGTCCTCCTACGAGCAGTACTTC; CDR3: CASSSRGSSYEQYF
D: .; length: 17; size: .; J: TRBJ2-2; V: TRBV4-1; DNA: TGCGCCAGCAGCCAAGATAAAGGACGGACGAACACCGGGGAGCTGTTTTTT; CDR3: CASSQDKGRTNTGELFF
D: .; length: 16; size: .; J: TRBJ1-1; V: TRBV20-1; DNA: TGCAGTGCTAGAGATCAAGTGTTCAGACCGAACACTGAAGCTTTCTTT; CDR3: CSARDQVFRPNTEAFF
D: .; length: 12; size: .; J: TRBJ1-2; V: TRBV7-8; DNA: TGTGCCAGCAGCTCCCGGGGGTCTGGCTACACCTTC; CDR3: CASSSRGSGYTF
D: .; length: 13; size: .; J: TRBJ1-1; V: TRBV20-1; DNA: TGCAGTGCTAGAGGGATGGAGAACACTGAAGCTTTCTTT; CDR3: CSARGMENTEAFF
D: TRBD1; length: 16; size: .; J: TRBJ2-7; V: TRBV7-2; DNA: TGTGCCAGCAGCTTAGGGCACAGGGGTTCCCCCTACGAGCAGTACTTC; CDR3: CASSLGHRGSPYEQYF
D: TRBD1; length: 14; size: many; J: TRBJ1-1; V: TRBV7-9; DNA: TGTGCCAGCAGCTGGGACAGGGTCAGCACTGAAGCTTTCTTT; CDR3: CASSWDRVSTEAFF
D: .; length: 11; size: few; J: TRBJ2-1; V: TRBV10-3; DNA: TGTGCCATCCTTGAGGGGGGAGAGCAGTTCTTC; CDR3: CAILEGGEQFF
D: .; length: 14; size: many; J: TRBJ1-1; V: TRBV9; DNA: TGTGCCAGCAGCGTAGCTGCGGGAGCCACTGAAGCTTTCTTT; CDR3: CASSVAAGATEAFF
D: TRBD1; length: 15; size: .; J: TRBJ1-1; V: TRBV7-8; DNA: TGTGCCAGCAGCATCGGGACAGCCCTTAACACTGAAGCTTTCTTT; CDR3: CASSIGTALNTEAFF
D: TRBD2; length: 16; size: .; J: TRBJ2-1; V: TRBV7-9; DNA: TGTGCCAGCAGCCCAACTCGCACGGGGGGGTACAATGAGCAGTTCTTC; CDR3: CASSPTRTGGYNEQFF
D: .; length: 14; size: .; J: TRBJ1-6; V: TRBV5-4; DNA: TGTGCCAGCAGCTTAGGGACCACCAATTCACCCCTCCACTTT; CDR3: CASSLGTTNSPLHF
D: .; length: 12; size: .; J: TRBJ1-1; V: TRBV7-2; DNA: TGTGCCAGCAGCCGTCTGAACACTGAAGCTTTCTTT; CDR3: CASSRLNTEAFF
D: .; length: 12; size: .; J: TRBJ2-1; V: TRBV12-3/TRBV12-4; DNA: TGTGCCAGCAGTCCTGGACACGACGAGCAGTTCTTC; CDR3: CASSPGHDEQFF
D: TRBD2; length: 16; size: .; J: TRBJ2-7; V: TRBV7-8; DNA: TGTGCCAGCAGCGGAGGACTAGCGGGGGGAGTTTACGAGCAGTACTTC; CDR3: CASSGGLAGGVYEQYF
D: TRBD1; length: 14; size: few; J: TRBJ1-1; V: TRBV12-3/TRBV12-4; DNA: TGTGCCAGCAGTTTAGGACAGGGTGAGACTGAAGCTTTCTTT; CDR3: CASSLGQGETEAFF
D: TRBD2; length: 18; size: .; J: TRBJ2-3; V: TRBV5-1; DNA: TGCGCCAGCAGCCTCCGGCTAGCGGGGACTTCCTACACAGATACGCAGTATTTT; CDR3: CASSLRLAGTSYTDTQYF
D: .; length: 16; size: many; J: TRBJ2-3; V: TRBV7-9; DNA: TGTGCCAGCAGCTTCGACGGGAGTTCTAGCACAGATACGCAGTATTTT; CDR3: CASSFDGSSSTDTQYF
D: TRBD1; length: 15; size: .; J: TRBJ1-2; V: TRBV7-9; DNA: TGTGCCAGCAGCTTCGACCGGGACAGGGCTTATGGCTACACCTTC; CDR3: CASSFDRDRAYGYTF
D: .; length: 11; size: .; J: TRBJ2-3; V: TRBV12-3/TRBV12-4; DNA: TGTGCCAGCACCTCAACAGATACGCAGTATTTT; CDR3: CASTSTDTQYF
D: .; length: 14; size: .; J: TRBJ2-3; V: TRBV7-2; DNA: TGTGCCAGCAGCTTAAGTTGGGGCACAGATACGCAGTATTTT; CDR3: CASSLSWGTDTQYF
D: .; length: 20; size: .; J: TRBJ2-1; V: TRBV19; DNA: TGTGCCAGTAGTGGGGGTCCAAGACAAGGGTATGGGAGCTCCTACAATGAGCAGTTCTTC; CDR3: CASSGGPRQGYGSSYNEQFF
D: .; length: 17; size: few; J: TRBJ2-1; V: TRBV4-1; DNA: TGCGCCAGCAGCCAAGGACTAGTGCATTCGCCCTACAATGAGCAGTTCTTC; CDR3: CASSQGLVHSPYNEQFF
D: .; length: 13; size: few; J: TRBJ2-7; V: TRBV12-5; DNA: TGTGCTAGTGGTTTCTTCAGGGAATCCGAGCAGTACTTC; CDR3: CASGFFRESEQYF
D: .; length: 14; size: .; J: TRBJ2-7; V: TRBV11-2; DNA: TGTGCCAGCAGCCTGACTGGGACTCCCTACGAGCAGTACTTC; CDR3: CASSLTGTPYEQYF